Each of the 2 T cell receptor beta chains below was sequenced from the same sample in a study of identical twins. Via MiXCR, TCRdb re-called the 5' RACE reads, giving one row per CDR3 protein. Counted here are about 570,000 distinct CDR3 sequences, around 9.6% occurring once; the ten biggest clones make up around 3.1%. These same data were also listed under a study on yellow fever vaccine responses in identical twins.

Sequencing was carried out using PBMCs. The receptors here all came from a woman aged 18-35 years in good health.

This clonotype was counted ten times or more. The genes are TRBV12-3 or TRBV12-4 and TRBJ2-6; 7 nucleotides agree with TRBD1. The CDR3 runs 16 residues. After removal of 5 bases from V and 4 bases from J, the junction contained 8 bases not matched to a gene. CDR3 sequence (DNA): TGTGCCAGCAGTCCTATACAGGGGTTGGGGGCCAACGTCCTGACTTTC. Its protein product is CASSPIQGLGANVLTF.

This clonotype showed up just a few times. The gene calls are TRBV6-2 or TRBV6-3 and TRBJ2-7; 11 nucleotides agree with TRBD2. The CDR3 extends over 15 amino acids. V shed 6 bases, J shed 3 bases, and the junction held 7 bases outside the gene matches. Per the germline V gene, CDR1 is MNHEY and CDR2 is SVGEGT. In DNA, the CDR3 is TGTGCCAGCAGGCCACTAGCGGGAGTTTTCTACGAGCAGTACTTC. Translated, it gives CASRPLAGVFYEQYF.